A selection of T cell receptor beta chains follows, all from one sample in a study of T-cell reconstitution after alpha-beta-depleted transplantation in children. TCRdb recomputed calls from the PCR reads with MiXCR, one row per CDR3 protein. The sample has 200,000 to 250,000 distinct CDR3 sequences; less than 9% are singletons. Here the sequenced sample was PBMCs, mostly from graft donor cells, taken 180 days after TCRalphabeta/CD19-depleted stem cell transplant. These receptors originate from a male patient younger than 18 who had a stem cell transplant for acute lymphoblastic leukemia, so the T cells may come from the graft donor. Both conserved end residues are part of each CDR3. The D gene is left open where the match is weak. Clone size is given as once, few, many or a size class.

clone size: many; D gene: .; J gene: TRBJ1-2; V gene: TRBV19; CDR3 protein: CASRRAWHGYTF; CDR3 DNA: TGTGCCAGTCGACGGGCCTGGCATGGCTACACCTTC
clone size: many; D gene: .; J gene: TRBJ1-1; V gene: TRBV25-1; CDR3 protein: CASSESWGRDTEAFF; CDR3 DNA: TGTGCCAGCAGTGAATCTTGGGGAAGGGACACTGAAGCTTTCTTT
clone size: many; D gene: .; J gene: TRBJ1-1; V gene: TRBV10-3; CDR3 protein: CAISEQASNTEAFF; CDR3 DNA: TGTGCCATCAGTGAGCAGGCAAGCAACACTGAAGCTTTCTTT
clone size: many; D gene: .; J gene: TRBJ1-1; V gene: TRBV7-8; CDR3 protein: CASSLGAGLNTEAFF; CDR3 DNA: TGTGCCAGCAGCTTAGGGGCAGGGTTGAACACTGAAGCTTTCTTT
clone size: many; D gene: .; J gene: TRBJ2-2; V gene: TRBV20-1; CDR3 protein: CSARDLTRVTGELFF; CDR3 DNA: TGCAGTGCTAGAGACCTGACTAGGGTCACCGGGGAGCTGTTTTTT
clone size: many; D gene: TRBD1; J gene: TRBJ2-2; V gene: TRBV9; CDR3 protein: CASSTGDGELFF; CDR3 DNA: TGTGCCAGCAGCACAGGGGACGGGGAGCTGTTTTTT
clone size: many; D gene: .; J gene: TRBJ2-1; V gene: TRBV20-1; CDR3 protein: CSASRVGYNEQFF; CDR3 DNA: TGCAGTGCTTCACGAGTGGGGTACAATGAGCAGTTCTTC
clone size: many; D gene: .; J gene: TRBJ1-2; V gene: TRBV5-1; CDR3 protein: CASSLESAAYGYTF; CDR3 DNA: TGCGCCAGCAGCTTGGAGTCGGCGGCCTATGGCTACACCTTC
clone size: few; D gene: .; J gene: TRBJ2-3; V gene: TRBV12-3/TRBV12-4; CDR3 protein: CARSLRSPGVSSRPDTQYF; CDR3 DNA: TGTGCCCGCAGTTTACGATCCCCCGGGGTCTCTTCACGGCCAGATACGCAGTATTTT
clone size: many; D gene: .; J gene: TRBJ1-5; V gene: TRBV7-2; CDR3 protein: CASSLTRIQPQHF; CDR3 DNA: TGTGCCAGCAGCTTAACGCGGATCCAGCCCCAGCATTTT
clone size: once; D gene: .; J gene: TRBJ2-7; V gene: TRBV19; CDR3 protein: CASSIDPGTASYEQYF; CDR3 DNA: TGTGCCAGTAGTATAGATCCGGGGACGGCCTCCTACGAGCAGTACTTC
clone size: many; D gene: .; J gene: TRBJ1-2; V gene: TRBV7-2; CDR3 protein: CASSLGGFDRIYGYTF; CDR3 DNA: TGTGCCAGCAGCTTGGGTGGGTTCGACAGGATCTATGGCTACACCTTC
clone size: many; D gene: .; J gene: TRBJ1-2; V gene: TRBV20-1; CDR3 protein: CSARLGGTYGYTF; CDR3 DNA: TGCAGTGCTAGATTGGGGGGGACCTATGGCTACACCTTC
clone size: few; D gene: .; J gene: TRBJ2-3; V gene: TRBV6-5; CDR3 protein: CASSYSLSARDTQYF; CDR3 DNA: TGTGCCAGCAGTTACTCACTGTCAGCGAGGGATACGCAGTATTTT